This T cell receptor (beta chain) was retrieved from a study of cytomegalovirus exposure and HLA in healthy donors. Assay used: immunoSEQ multiplex PCR; TCRdb lists only in-frame clones, some missing. This table has over 150,000 clones, roughly nine tenths appearing once. The sequence came from a woman in her twenties or thirties in good health and CMV-seronegative. Sample: PBMCs.

DNA of the CDR3: TGTGCCAGCAGTGAAGGATCTGAGTTTTCCTACGAGCAGTACTTC. Protein product: CASSEGSEFSYEQYF. The rearrangement links TRBV2 to TRBJ2-7; D gene unclear. V was trimmed by 1 base and J by 1 base, leaving 11 bases between them. The germline gives CDR1 SNHLY, CDR2 FYNNEI. The CDR3 covers 15 residues.